This T cell receptor (beta chain) was observed in a study of human T cells and chemical hapten exposure. One entry per CDR3 protein, called by TCRdb with MiXCR from the RACE reads. The data hold 350,000 to 400,000 distinct CDR3 sequences, with more than 4.5% observed a single time. The germline V gene has CDR1 SQVTM and CDR2 ANQGSEA. Trimming took 3 bases from V and 4 from J, leaving 10 bases between them. The CDR3 extends over 13 amino acids. Time point given: pre-sensitization, week 0. Treatment in this sample: therapeutic diphenylcyclopropenone sensitization with weekly scalp DPC. This clonotype was detected many times.

This sequence originates from a woman between 50 and 59 years old with alopecia areata. Some clones in this sample may be carry-over from other donors' samples. This sequence joins TRBV29-1 and TRBJ2-1; no definite D call. The specimen was whole blood, collected in connection with sensitization to the hapten diphenylcyclopropenone (DPC). CDR3 sequence (DNA): TGCAGCGTTGAGGCGGAAACTTACAATGAGCAGTTCTTC. Encoded protein: CSVEAETYNEQFF.